These 28 T cell receptor beta chains came from one sample sequenced in a study of cytomegalovirus exposure and HLA in healthy donors. The PCR made use of 60 Vbeta and 13 Jbeta primers. Clones were read by immunoSEQ multiplex PCR, and TCRdb kept only the in-frame ones, dropping some. The data contain about 130,000 clones, around 81% of them singletons. Sequencing was performed on PBMCs. The receptors derive from a female donor in good health and CMV-seronegative.

DNA for the CDR3: TGTGCCAGCAGCAACAGGGTAGAGGACACTGAAGCTTTCTTT. It codes for CASSNRVEDTEAFF. The rearrangement links TRBV7-9 to TRBJ1-1, with D tentatively TRBD1 (6 bases). CDR3 size: 14 residues. Trimming removed 5 bases from V and 3 bases from J, with 13 bases in between. Germline V gene sequence: CDR1 SEHNR, CDR2 FQNEAQ (reference sequence).

This rearrangement joins TRBV6-1 to TRBJ2-1; 7 bases fit TRBD2. Germline trimming cut 6 bases from V and 5 bases from J; bases unmatched to any gene: 10. This CDR3 is 15 amino acids long. Germline-derived CDR1 and CDR2 are MNHNS and SASEGT. The CDR3 loop reads CASSWGEGRNNEQFF. The CDR3 DNA reads as TGTGCCAGCAGCTGGGGGGAGGGCCGAAACAATGAGCAGTTCTTC.

CDR3 bases: TGCGCCAGCAGCCCCTCGGAGGGCTCTGGGGCCAACGTCCTGACTTTC. Its translation: CASSPSEGSGANVLTF. The chain uses TRBV4-3 and TRBJ2-6; possible D gene TRBD2, 6 bases. Trimming took 4 bases from V and 0 from J, leaving 10 bases between them. Germline loops: CDR1 LGHNA, CDR2 YSLEER. The CDR3 runs 16 residues.

There are a few counts of this clone. This chain links TRBV19 with TRBJ2-6, with D perhaps matching TRBD2 (5 bases). The CDR3 covers 16 residues. Germline values: CDR1 LNHDA, CDR2 SQIVND (reference sequence). With 7 bases removed from V and 2 bases from J, the gap between germline ends came to 15 bases. Written as DNA, the CDR3 is TGTGCCAGTACCCTAGGGAGAGAGCCTGGGGCCAACGTCCTGACTTTC. The encoded protein is CASTLGREPGANVLTF.

In this sample, this clone turned up a few times. This chain joins TRBV28 and TRBJ1-2, with D tentatively TRBD1 (6 bases). V was shortened by 8 bases and J by 3 bases, with 13 bases between the two germline ends. The CDR3 is 13 amino acids. The V gene's germline CDR1 is MDHEN and CDR2 SYDVKM. The CDR3 loop is CASEQGADYGYTF. In DNA form, the CDR3 reads TGTGCCAGCGAACAGGGCGCGGACTATGGCTACACCTTC.

This clone has more than one count but fewer than ten. Different DNA sequences within this sample yield the same CDR3. The chain uses TRBV2 and TRBJ1-1; 7 bases are shared with TRBD1. The CDR3 is 13 amino acids. Germline V lookup: CDR1 SNHLY, CDR2 FYNNEI. The ends lost 4 bases at V and 2 bases at J; junction bases unmatched: 1. CDR3 nucleotides: TGTGCCAGCAGTGGGGACAGAAACACTGAAGCTTTCTTT. This encodes CASSGDRNTEAFF.

The gene calls are TRBV20-1 and TRBJ1-2; 7 bases are a match to TRBD1. The CDR3 loop spans 11 amino acids. Germline V lookup: CDR1 DFQATT, CDR2 SNEGSKA (reference sequence). The V and J ends lost 4 bases and 6 bases, in that order; junction bases with no gene match: 2. In DNA form, the CDR3 reads TGCAGTGCTAACAGGGGAAATGGCTACACCTTC. Residues: CSANRGNGYTF.

This clone was detected a few times. V gene TRBV5-1 combines with J gene TRBJ2-1; 12 positions agree with TRBD2. Trimming at V came to 4 bases and at J to 9 bases, leaving 8 bases not matched to a gene. The CDR3 contains 15 residues. Germline V gene sequence: CDR1 SGHRS, CDR2 YFSETQ. The CDR3 DNA reads TGCGCCAGCAGCACGACTAGCGGGAGCCCTGGTGAGCAGTTCTTC. Amino acids: CASSTTSGSPGEQFF.

This chain connects TRBV9 to TRBJ2-1; the match to TRBD2 covers 11 bases. The germline gives CDR1 SGDLS, CDR2 YYNGEE. V shed 0 bases and J 4 bases; nucleotides not matched to a gene: 9. The CDR3 runs to 18 residues. CDR3 sequence reads: CASSVASLLAGAYNEQFF. The DNA of the CDR3 is TGTGCCAGCAGCGTAGCCTCTCTACTAGCGGGAGCTTACAATGAGCAGTTCTTC.

The chain links TRBV5-1 to TRBJ2-6, with D possibly being TRBD1 (5 bases). Germline CDR1 reads SGHRS; CDR2 reads YFSETQ. Trimming left V 3 bases short and J 0 bases short, with 10 bases between. CDR3 length: 16 residues. This chain's CDR3 is CASSSRVSSGANVLTF. The CDR3 bases are TGCGCCAGCAGCTCCAGGGTTTCCTCTGGGGCCAACGTCCTGACTTTC.

The chain carries TRBV29-1 and TRBJ1-2; 11 positions agree with TRBD1. V shed 4 bases, J shed 8 bases, and the junction held 3 bases outside the gene matches. This CDR3 comprises 12 residues. Germline CDR1 and CDR2: SQVTM and ANQGSEA. The CDR3 region is CSVVDRGLGYTF. The CDR3, as DNA: TGCAGCGTTGTGGACAGGGGGCTCGGCTACACCTTC. Complete variable domain (other parts from reference TRBV29-1 and TRBJ1-2): SAVISQKPSRDICQRGTSLTIQCQVDSQVTMMFWYRQQPGQSLTLIATANQGSEATYESGFVIDKFPISRPNLTFSTLTVSNMSPEDSSIYLCSVVDRGLGYTFGSGTRLTVV.

This clone was seen a few times. V usage is TRBV11-3 and J usage is TRBJ2-2; D remains ambiguous. Per germline, CDR1 SGHNT and CDR2 YENEEA. Trimming left V 4 bases short and J 4 bases short, with 4 bases between. The CDR3 runs 12 residues. The CDR3 sequence: CASSSRTGELFF. CDR3 sequence (DNA): TGTGCCAGCAGCTCCCGCACCGGGGAGCTGTTTTTT.

The genes are TRBV10-2 and TRBJ2-5, with 10 nucleotides matching TRBD2. In germline, CDR1 is WSHSY, CDR2 SAAADI. The trim removed 6 bases at V and 3 bases at J, leaving 7 bases unmatched. This CDR3 has 15 amino acids. The CDR3: CASRGTSGIKETQYF. CDR3 DNA sequence: TGCGCCAGCAGGGGAACTAGCGGGATAAAAGAGACCCAGTACTTC.

The gene calls are TRBV6-5 and TRBJ1-1, with 10 bases matching TRBD1. Germline V CDR1 and CDR2: MNHEY, SVGAGI. Germline trimming cut 6 bases from V and 4 bases from J; bases unmatched to any gene: 5. The CDR3 contains 14 residues. The CDR3 here is CASRGDRGGTEAFF. Here the CDR3 DNA reads TGTGCCAGCAGGGGGGACAGGGGAGGCACTGAAGCTTTCTTT.

V is TRBV11-1 and J is TRBJ2-2; TRBD1 matches at 7 bases. J was trimmed by 5 bases and V by 5 bases; bases with no gene match: 8. This CDR3 contains 15 residues. CDR1 is SGHAT and CDR2 is FQDESV in the germline V gene (reference sequence). CDR3 amino acids: CASSPSRGQTGELFF. The CDR3 region has the DNA TGTGCCAGCAGCCCGTCTAGGGGGCAAACCGGGGAGCTGTTTTTT.

The V gene is TRBV5-4, the J gene TRBJ2-7; 10 positions match TRBD2. Germline V gives CDR1 SGHNT, CDR2 YYREEE (reference sequence). The CDR3 contains 15 residues. Trimming cost V 3 bases and J 4 bases; bases outside gene matches: 7. The CDR3 sequence is CASSSASSGSYEQYF. CDR3 in DNA: TGTGCCAGCAGCTCCGCCTCTAGCGGGAGTTACGAGCAGTACTTC.

To note about this clone: One end of the junction is discordant with germline, which a read error may explain. The genes are TRBV5-3 and TRBJ2-2; D not resolved. TRBV5-3 is designated an ORF whose function remains uncertain. This CDR3 spans 10 amino acids. For the CDR3, the DNA is TGTGCCAGAAGCTTTGGTGAACGGGTTTTT. This gives the protein CARSFGERVF.

This rearrangement joins TRBV4-2 to TRBJ2-7; 8 positions agree with TRBD1. This CDR3 is built from 15 residues. Germline CDR1 reads LGHNA; CDR2 reads YNFKEQ. V lost 0 bases and J lost 7; bases outside the gene matches: 8. CDR3 in amino acids: CASSQEGADREEQYF. The DNA of the CDR3 is TGTGCCAGCAGCCAAGAAGGTGCGGACAGGGAGGAGCAGTACTTC.

The chain links TRBV5-5 to TRBJ1-5, with TRBD1 matching over 10 bases. CDR3 size: 17 residues. Trimming cost V 5 bases and J 4 bases; bases outside gene matches: 12. Germline V CDR1 and CDR2: SGHKS, YYEKEE (reference sequence). The CDR3 DNA follows: TGTGCCAGCAGTCGCCCGGGACAGGGGTTCTCAAATCAGCCCCAGCATTTT. Translated, it gives CASSRPGQGFSNQPQHF. The full variable domain, its missing parts supplied by reference TRBV5-5 and TRBJ1-5, is DAGVTQSPTHLIKTRGQQVTLRCSPISGHKSVSWYQQVLGQGPQFIFQYYEKEERGRGNFPDRFSARQFPNYSSELNVNALLLGDSALYLCASSRPGQGFSNQPQHFGDGTRLSIL.

V gene TRBV7-6 combines with J gene TRBJ2-2; D is ambiguous. The CDR3 is 18 residues long. In germline, CDR1 is SGHVS, CDR2 FNYEAQ. Deletions cut 2 bases from V and 4 bases from J, with 20 bases between. Here the CDR3 DNA reads TGTGCCAGCAGCTTAAGTTCCCAGACTGCGCGAGGCACCGGGGAGCTGTTTTTT. Translated: CASSLSSQTARGTGELFF.

This sequence joins TRBV2 and TRBJ2-5; D might be TRBD2 (7 bases). The CDR3 totals 15 residues. The germline gives CDR1 SNHLY, CDR2 FYNNEI. Trimming took off 6 bases at V and 5 bases at J, with 19 bases between the two ends. The CDR3 nucleotides read TGTGCCAGCAGGATCGAGCGGGGCCAGGGGGAGACCCAGTACTTC. It translates to CASRIERGQGETQYF.

This clone has a handful of counts. The rearrangement links TRBV5-1 to TRBJ2-5; the match to TRBD2 covers 9 bases. Trimming at V came to 4 bases and at J to 1 base, leaving 8 bases not matched to a gene. The CDR3 is 16 amino acids. Germline-derived CDR1 and CDR2 are SGHRS and YFSETQ. CDR3 DNA sequence: TGCGCCAGCAGCCTGGCTAGCGGGATCCGCCAAGAGACCCAGTACTTC. It is translated as CASSLASGIRQETQYF.

This clone was observed a single time. This rearrangement joins TRBV18 to TRBJ2-2; tentatively, D is TRBD1 (5 bases). This CDR3 region has 14 residues. From germline, CDR1 is KGHSH and CDR2 LQKENI. The ends were cut back, 1 base at V and 6 bases at J, with 9 bases in the middle. Here the CDR3 reads CASSPQLGAGELFF. CDR3 in DNA: TGTGCCAGCTCACCACAGCTAGGGGCCGGGGAGCTGTTTTTT.

The chain has TRBV27 and TRBJ1-1; D may be TRBD1 (5 bases). Trimming took off 3 bases at V and 5 bases at J, with 19 bases between the two ends. The V gene's germline CDR1 is MNHEY and CDR2 SMNVEV (reference sequence). CDR3 length: 16 residues. The CDR3 region is CASSFGGGRAKTEAFF. CDR3 nucleotides: TGTGCCAGCAGTTTTGGGGGAGGGAGGGCAAAGACTGAAGCTTTCTTT.

This clone occurred a few times. The chain recombines TRBV10-2 with TRBJ2-2, with TRBD2 identical over 12 bases. Unmatched junction bases numbered 1, after V lost 3 bases and J lost 5 bases. In germline, CDR1 is WSHSY, CDR2 SAAADI. The CDR3 runs 15 residues. CDR3 bases: TGCGCCAGCAGTGAAGGACTAGCGGGGACCGGGGAGCTGTTTTTT. This sequence encodes CASSEGLAGTGELFF.

The J gene is TRBJ2-5, the V gene TRBV28, with D perhaps matching TRBD1 (6 bases). The CDR3 sequence is 17 residues long. Trimming removed 5 bases at V and 5 bases at J, with 24 bases between. The germline V gene has CDR1 MDHEN and CDR2 SYDVKM. DNA of the CDR3: TGTGCCAGCAGTCCAAGGAGTGGGATCAGGGGTAGGGAGACCCAGTACTTC. Amino acids: CASSPRSGIRGRETQYF.

CDR3 protein: CSVVLAKTPWNEQFF. In nucleotides, the CDR3 is TGCAGCGTTGTACTAGCGAAGACTCCTTGGAATGAGCAGTTCTTC. The chain employs TRBV29-1 and TRBJ2-1; 7 positions agree with TRBD2. The V segment lost 4 bases and the J segment 7 bases; nucleotides outside the gene matches: 13. The CDR3 is made up of 15 amino acids. CDR1 SQVTM and CDR2 ANQGSEA come from the germline V gene.

The chain combines TRBV5-4 with TRBJ2-5; 10 positions match TRBD2. The CDR3 has 15 residues. Germline V CDR1 and CDR2: SGHNT, YYREEE (reference sequence). Trimming took 4 bases from V and 1 from J; bases not matched to a gene: 4. In DNA form, the CDR3 reads TGTGCCAGCAGCCGGACTAGCGGCTCCCAAGAGACCCAGTACTTC. Translating it yields CASSRTSGSQETQYF.